This section outlines one T cell receptor (beta chain) sequence together with its context. The CDR3 extends over 16 amino acids. The trim removed 2 bases at V and 6 bases at J, leaving 8 bases unmatched. CDR1 is MNHNS, CDR2 SASEGT, per germline. The data were obtained in a study of blood T cell repertoires in COVID-19. For the study at large: Whether acute or convalescent, the COVID-19 samples came from the United States, Italy and Spain. T cells, B-cell-depleted T cells, or PBMCs provided the cDNA or gDNA that served as material.

As originally analysed: How many nucleated cells were present was estimated from reference gene primer amplification. Measured with immunoSEQ multiplex PCR; TCRdb has only the in-frame clones, and not every one. Clone size and V and J calls were adopted from that table, with D and trimming inferred from the DNA. The sample has 90,000 or so clones; 85% are singletons. Sample: peripheral blood. This chain connects TRBV6-1 to TRBJ2-7; 12 nucleotides match TRBD2. This sequence originates from a man aged 55 to 70 with acute or convalescent COVID-19. CDR3 DNA sequence: TGTGCCAGCAGTGAAACTACTAGCGGGGGGTCGAGCGAGCAGTACTTC. Protein: CASSETTSGGSSEQYF.